The 9 T cell receptor beta chains presented below share a single source sample, sequenced in a study of blood T cell repertoires in COVID-19. Profiled with immunoSEQ multiplex PCR; TCRdb holds only in-frame clones, not every one. The sample holds some 170,000 clones, roughly 84% seen once. Sequencing was carried out using PBMCs or T cells enriched from blood (not recorded which). Receptors were obtained from a human donor with acute COVID-19. The donor label of this sample is uncertain.

The rearrangement uses TRBV4-2 and TRBJ2-1; D possibly corresponds to TRBD1 (7 bases). CDR1 and CDR2 (germline): LGHNA, YNFKEQ. Trimming left V 8 bases short and J 5 bases short, with 19 bases between. The CDR3 contains 15 residues. CDR3 DNA sequence: TGTGCCAGCGGCCCCCAGGGGGGAGACCACAATGAGCAGTTCTTC. Its translation is CASGPQGGDHNEQFF.

This chain connects TRBV30 to TRBJ1-3, with D possibly TRBD1 on 6 matching bases. V was pared by 2 bases and J by 6 bases, with 11 bases between. The CDR3 has 13 residues. Germline V lookup: CDR1 GTSNPN, CDR2 SVGIG (reference sequence). CDR3 residues: CAWSTQGENTIYF. The CDR3 region has the DNA TGTGCCTGGAGTACACAGGGAGAAAACACCATATATTTT. The variable domain in full, with the rest retrieved from reference TRBV30 and TRBJ1-3, is SQTIHQWPATLVQPVGSPLSLECTVEGTSNPNLYWYRQAAGRGLQLLFYSVGIGQISSEVPQNLSASRPQDRQFILSSKKLLLSDSGFYLCAWSTQGENTIYFGEGSWLTVV.

The V and J genes are TRBV19 and TRBJ2-2; the match to TRBD1 covers 9 bases. With 1 base clipped from V and 4 bases from J, the junction kept 7 bases outside the gene matches. Germline values: CDR1 LNHDA, CDR2 SQIVND (reference sequence). This CDR3 contains 17 residues. The CDR3 coding sequence is TGTGCCAGTAGTATAGCATGGGACAGGGAACGCACCGGGGAGCTGTTTTTT. Its translation: CASSIAWDRERTGELFF.

In this sample, this clone turned up a few times. The rearrangement links TRBV15 to TRBJ2-1; a possible D gene is TRBD2 (6 bases). The CDR3 is made up of 16 amino acids. Trimming removed 5 bases from V and 4 bases from J, with 18 bases in between. The germline gives CDR1 LNHNV, CDR2 YYDKDF (reference sequence). DNA of the CDR3: TGTGCCACCAGCCCCCGAGCCGGGACTGGATACAATGAGCAGTTCTTC. It codes for CATSPRAGTGYNEQFF. Combining the CDR3 with reference TRBV15 and TRBJ2-1 gives the whole variable domain DAMVIQNPRYQVTQFGKPVTLSCSQTLNHNVMYWYQQKSSQAPKLLFHYYDKDFNNEADTPDNFQSRRPNTSFCFLDIRSPGLGDTAMYLCATSPRAGTGYNEQFFGPGTRLTVL.

V and J are TRBV5-6 and TRBJ2-5, with D hard to call. The germline gives CDR1 SGHDT, CDR2 YYEEEE. The germline V and J ends were trimmed by 0 bases and 5 bases, with 8 bases remaining between them. The CDR3 spans 13 residues. The CDR3 region has the DNA TGTGCCAGCAGCTTGGGTCCCCCGGAGACCCAGTACTTC. The encoded protein is CASSLGPPETQYF. The full variable domain, with the rest looked up from reference TRBV5-6 and TRBJ2-5, is DAGVTQSPTHLIKTRGQQVTLRCSPKSGHDTVSWYQQALGQGPQFIFQYYEEEERQRGNFPDRFSGHQFPNYSSELNVNALLLGDSALYLCASSLGPPETQYFGPGTRLLVL.

This clone appeared once. The genes are TRBV5-1 and TRBJ2-3, with TRBD2 matching over 10 bases. The V and J ends lost 4 bases and 2 bases, in that order; junction bases with no gene match: 16. Germline assignment: CDR1 SGHRS and CDR2 YFSETQ. CDR3 length equals 19 residues. The CDR3 DNA reads TGCGCCAGCAGCCCCGATGTGCCTAGCGGGGGTTGGATCACAGATACGCAGTATTTT. It yields the protein CASSPDVPSGGWITDTQYF.

This clone came up once. The rearrangement uses TRBV6-5 and TRBJ2-3, with a weak D call TRBD2 (6 bases). The CDR3 runs to 15 residues. V was trimmed by 2 bases and J by 0 bases, leaving 9 bases between them. Germline V gene sequence: CDR1 MNHEY, CDR2 SVGAGI. The CDR3 DNA follows: TGTGCCAGCAGTTACCTAGCGACTAGCACAGATACGCAGTATTTT. Its protein product is CASSYLATSTDTQYF.

This clone was seen a single time. The V and J genes are TRBV19 and TRBJ2-7; D is perhaps TRBD1 (9 bases). This CDR3 region has 15 residues. Germline V gene sequence: CDR1 LNHDA, CDR2 SQIVND (reference sequence). Trimming left V 6 bases short and J 1 base short, with 16 bases between. Here the CDR3 DNA reads TGTGCCAGTAGCTTAGCGGGACAGGGTTCCTACGAGCAGTACTTC. Its protein product is CASSLAGQGSYEQYF.

The rearrangement joins TRBV12-5 to TRBJ1-1, with 9 bases lining up with TRBD1. Germline V gene sequence: CDR1 LGHNT, CDR2 FRNRAP. The ends lost 5 bases at V and 11 bases at J; junction bases unmatched: 9. This CDR3 spans 13 amino acids. CDR3 DNA sequence: TGTGCTAGTGGTCCCACAGGGGGCGCGGAGGCTTTCTTT. It translates to CASGPTGGAEAFF.